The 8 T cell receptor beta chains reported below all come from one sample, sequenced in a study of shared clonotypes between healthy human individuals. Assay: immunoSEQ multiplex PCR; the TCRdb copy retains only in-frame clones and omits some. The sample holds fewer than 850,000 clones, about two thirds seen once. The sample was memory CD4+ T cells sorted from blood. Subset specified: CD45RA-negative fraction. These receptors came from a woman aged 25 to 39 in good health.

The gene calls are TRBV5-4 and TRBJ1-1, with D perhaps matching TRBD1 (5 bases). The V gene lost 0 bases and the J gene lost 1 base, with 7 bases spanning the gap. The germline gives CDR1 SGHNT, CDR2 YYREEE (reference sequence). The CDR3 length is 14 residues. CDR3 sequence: CASSLGGENTEAFF. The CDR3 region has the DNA TGTGCCAGCAGCTTGGGAGGGGAGAACACTGAAGCTTTCTTT.

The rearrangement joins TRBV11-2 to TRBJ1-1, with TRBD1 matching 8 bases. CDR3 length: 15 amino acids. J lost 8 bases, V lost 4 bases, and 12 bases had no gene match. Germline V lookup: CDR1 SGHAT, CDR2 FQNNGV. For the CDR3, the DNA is TGTGCCAGCAGCTACGAGAGACAGGGGCGTCCCGAAGCTTTCTTT. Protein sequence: CASSYERQGRPEAFF.

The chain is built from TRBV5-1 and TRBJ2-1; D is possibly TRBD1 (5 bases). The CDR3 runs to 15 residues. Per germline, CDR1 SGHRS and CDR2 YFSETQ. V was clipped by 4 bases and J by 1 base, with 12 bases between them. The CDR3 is CASSIDSTSYNEQFF. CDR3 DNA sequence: TGCGCCAGCAGCATCGACAGCACATCCTACAATGAGCAGTTCTTC.

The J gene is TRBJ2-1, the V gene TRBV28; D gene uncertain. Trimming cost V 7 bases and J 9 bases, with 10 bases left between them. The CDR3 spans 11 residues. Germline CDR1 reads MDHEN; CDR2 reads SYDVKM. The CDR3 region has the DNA TGTGCCAGCACTACGGGCTCTGAGCAGTTCTTC. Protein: CASTTGSEQFF.

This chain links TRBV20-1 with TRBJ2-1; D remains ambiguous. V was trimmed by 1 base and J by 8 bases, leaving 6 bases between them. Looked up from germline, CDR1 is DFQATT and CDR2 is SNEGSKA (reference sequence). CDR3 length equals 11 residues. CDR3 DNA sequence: TGCAGTGCTAGAGTGCTCGATGAGCAGTTCTTC. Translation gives CSARVLDEQFF.

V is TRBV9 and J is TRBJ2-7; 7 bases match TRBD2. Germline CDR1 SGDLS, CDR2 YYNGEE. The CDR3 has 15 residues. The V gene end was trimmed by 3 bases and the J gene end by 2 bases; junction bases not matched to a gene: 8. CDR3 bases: TGTGCCAGCAGCGCTACGGGGGACTACCCCTACGAGCAGTACTTC. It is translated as CASSATGDYPYEQYF.

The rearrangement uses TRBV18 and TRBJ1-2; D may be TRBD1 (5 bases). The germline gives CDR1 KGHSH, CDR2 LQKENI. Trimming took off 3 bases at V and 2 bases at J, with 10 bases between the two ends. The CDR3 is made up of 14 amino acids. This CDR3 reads CASSPSQGNYGYTF. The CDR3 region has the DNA TGTGCCAGCTCACCGAGCCAGGGAAACTATGGCTACACCTTC.

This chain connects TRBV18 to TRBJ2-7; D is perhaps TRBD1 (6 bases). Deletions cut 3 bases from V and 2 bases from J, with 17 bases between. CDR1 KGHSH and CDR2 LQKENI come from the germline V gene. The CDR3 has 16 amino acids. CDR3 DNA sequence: TGTGCCAGCTCACCTCGTCTGGGGGACACTCCCTACGAGCAGTACTTC. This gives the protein CASSPRLGDTPYEQYF.